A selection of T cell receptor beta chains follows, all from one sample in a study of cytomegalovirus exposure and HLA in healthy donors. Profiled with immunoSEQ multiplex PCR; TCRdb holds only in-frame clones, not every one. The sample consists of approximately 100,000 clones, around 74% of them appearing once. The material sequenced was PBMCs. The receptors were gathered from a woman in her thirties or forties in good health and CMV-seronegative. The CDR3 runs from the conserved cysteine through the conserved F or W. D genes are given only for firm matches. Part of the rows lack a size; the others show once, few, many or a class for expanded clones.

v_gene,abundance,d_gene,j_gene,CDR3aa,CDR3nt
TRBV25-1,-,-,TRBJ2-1,CASSESSWAVEQFF,TGTGCCAGCAGTGAATCATCATGGGCAGTAGAGCAGTTCTTC
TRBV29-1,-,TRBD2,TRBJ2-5,CSAAGDSSETQYF,TGCAGCGCTGCGGGGGATTCAAGCGAGACCCAGTACTTC
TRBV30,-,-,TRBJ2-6,CAGARPGANVLTF,TGTGCTGGAGCTCGTCCAGGGGCCAACGTCCTGACTTTC
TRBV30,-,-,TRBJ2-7,CAWSVGHLLYEQYF,TGTGCCTGGAGTGTGGGGCATCTACTCTACGAGCAGTACTTC
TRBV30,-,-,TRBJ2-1,CAWSSVPPGDEQFF,TGTGCCTGGAGTTCGGTCCCGCCGGGGGATGAGCAGTTCTTC
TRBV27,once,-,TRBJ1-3,CASSARGSSGNTIYF,TGTGCCAGCAGTGCACGGGGTAGCTCTGGAAACACCATATATTTT
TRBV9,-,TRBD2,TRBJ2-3,CASSATSGFTDTQYF,TGTGCCAGCAGCGCCACTAGCGGGTTCACAGATACGCAGTATTTT
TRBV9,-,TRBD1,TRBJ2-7,CASSPRPGTGLGEQYF,TGTGCCAGCAGCCCACGCCCGGGGACAGGCCTCGGCGAGCAGTACTTC
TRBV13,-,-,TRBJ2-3,CASSSQGLTDTQYF,TGTGCCAGCAGCTCTCAGGGACTCACAGATACGCAGTATTTT
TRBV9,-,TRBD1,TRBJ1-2,CASSGRQGVYGYTF,TGTGCCAGCAGCGGCAGACAGGGAGTCTATGGCTACACCTTC
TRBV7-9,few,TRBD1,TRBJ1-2,CASSPHRDRPYGYTF,TGTGCCAGCAGCCCGCATCGGGACAGACCCTATGGCTACACCTTC
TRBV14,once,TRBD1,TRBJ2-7,CASSRQGLSYEQYF,TGTGCCAGCAGCCGACAGGGTCTCTCCTACGAGCAGTACTTC
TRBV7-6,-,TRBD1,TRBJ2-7,CASSLGQGTYEQYF,TGTGCCAGCAGCTTAGGACAGGGAACCTACGAGCAGTACTTC
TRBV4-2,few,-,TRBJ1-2,CASSPSAGSNYGYTF,TGTGCCAGCAGCCCAAGCGCAGGGTCTAACTATGGCTACACCTTC
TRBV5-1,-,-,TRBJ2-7,CASSLGGAREQYF,TGCGCCAGCAGCTTGGGTGGGGCGCGTGAGCAGTACTTC
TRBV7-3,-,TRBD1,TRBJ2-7,CASSPNGQGAGYEQYF,TGTGCCAGCAGCCCAAACGGACAGGGGGCAGGATACGAGCAGTACTTC
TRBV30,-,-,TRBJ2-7,CAWEGDQSWPSRTAQYF,TGTGCCTGGGAGGGGGATCAGAGTTGGCCCTCCAGAACAGCGCAGTACTTC
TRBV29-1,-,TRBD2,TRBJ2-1,CSVTSGPYNEQFF,TGCAGCGTAACTAGCGGTCCCTACAATGAGCAGTTCTTC
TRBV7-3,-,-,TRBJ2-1,CASMMDSSYNEQFF,TGTGCCAGCATGATGGACAGTTCATACAATGAGCAGTTCTTC
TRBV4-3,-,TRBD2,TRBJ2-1,CASSPGLAGGDYHNEQFF,TGCGCCAGCAGTCCCGGACTAGCGGGGGGGGATTACCACAATGAGCAGTTCTTC
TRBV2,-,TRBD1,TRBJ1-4,CASRGGTVTMFF,TGTGCCAGCAGGGGTGGGACAGTGACTATGTTTTTT
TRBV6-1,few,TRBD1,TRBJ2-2,CASSTMQGDTGELFF,TGTGCCAGCAGTACGATGCAGGGGGATACCGGGGAGCTGTTTTTT
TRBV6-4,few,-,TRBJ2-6,CASSEREGAGANVLTF,TGTGCCAGCAGTGAAAGGGAAGGGGCTGGGGCCAACGTCCTGACTTTC
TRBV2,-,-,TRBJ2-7,CASSESSYEQYF,TGTGCCAGCAGCGAGAGCTCCTACGAGCAGTACTTC
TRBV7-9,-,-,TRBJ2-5,CASSFHPSEQYF,TGTGCCAGCAGCTTTCACCCCTCGGAGCAGTACTTC
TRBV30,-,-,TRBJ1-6,CAWMGPGLSSYNSPLHF,TGTGCCTGGATGGGGCCCGGCCTGAGCTCCTATAATTCACCCCTCCACTTT
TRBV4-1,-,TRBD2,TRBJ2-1,CASSQDKAGEAHNEQFF,TGCGCCAGCAGCCAAGATAAGGCGGGAGAGGCCCACAATGAGCAGTTCTTC
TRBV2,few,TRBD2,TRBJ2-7,CASSESGAYEQYF,TGTGCCAGCAGTGAGAGCGGGGCCTACGAGCAGTACTTC
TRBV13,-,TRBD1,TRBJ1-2,CASSSTGTGLYGYTF,TGTGCCAGCAGCTCAACCGGGACAGGTCTTTACGGCTACACCTTC
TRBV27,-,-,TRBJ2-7,CASSSGTISYEQYF,TGTGCCAGCAGTTCCGGGACAATATCCTACGAGCAGTACTTC
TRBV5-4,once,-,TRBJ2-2,CASRAPGNTGELFF,TGTGCCAGCAGAGCCCCAGGGAACACCGGGGAGCTGTTTTTT
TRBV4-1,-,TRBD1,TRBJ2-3,CASSHPHGDRGTDTQYF,TGCGCCAGCAGCCATCCACACGGGGACAGGGGCACAGATACGCAGTATTTT
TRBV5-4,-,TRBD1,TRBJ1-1,CASSQGAAAFF,TGTGCCAGCAGCCAGGGGGCGGCAGCTTTCTTT
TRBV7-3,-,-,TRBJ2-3,CASSHPETDTQYF,TGTGCCAGCAGCCACCCGGAGACAGATACGCAGTATTTT
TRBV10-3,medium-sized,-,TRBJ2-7,CAISDLRGYEQYF,TGTGCCATCAGTGATTTAAGGGGCTACGAGCAGTACTTC
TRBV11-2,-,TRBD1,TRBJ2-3,CASSWTGSDTQYF,TGTGCCAGCAGCTGGACAGGGTCAGATACGCAGTATTTT
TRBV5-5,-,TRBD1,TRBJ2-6,CASRPQGAHSGASVLTF,TGTGCCAGCAGACCTCAGGGGGCGCACTCTGGGGCCAGCGTCCTGACTTTC
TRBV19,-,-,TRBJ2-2,CATEEGGFNTGELFF,TGTGCCACCGAGGAAGGGGGTTTCAACACCGGGGAGCTGTTTTTT
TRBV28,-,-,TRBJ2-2,CASSFTVANTGELFF,TGTGCCAGCAGTTTCACAGTAGCGAACACCGGGGAGCTGTTTTTT
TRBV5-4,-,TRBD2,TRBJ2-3,CASSMGSSGGAWNTQYF,TGTGCCAGCAGCATGGGGAGTAGCGGGGGGGCCTGGAATACGCAGTATTTT
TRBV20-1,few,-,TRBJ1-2,CSAYNNYGYTF,TGCAGTGCTTACAATAACTATGGCTACACCTTC
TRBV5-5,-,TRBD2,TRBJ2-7,CASRPGLAAEFYEQYF,TGTGCCAGCAGACCTGGACTAGCAGCAGAATTTTACGAGCAGTACTTC
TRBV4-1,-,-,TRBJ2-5,CASSQTEETQYF,TGCGCCAGCAGCCAAACGGAAGAGACCCAGTACTTC
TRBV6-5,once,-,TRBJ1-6,CASSKQGGNSPLHF,TGTGCCAGCAGTAAACAGGGTGGTAATTCACCCCTCCACTTT
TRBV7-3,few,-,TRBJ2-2,CASSLTAGAVTGELFF,TGTGCCAGCAGCTTAACGGCGGGGGCGGTCACCGGGGAGCTGTTTTTT
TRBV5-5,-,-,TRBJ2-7,CASSQNYEQYF,TGTGCCAGCAGCCAAAATTACGAGCAGTACTTC
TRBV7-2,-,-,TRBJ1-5,CASSPQTGLNQPQHF,TGTGCCAGCAGCCCCCAGACAGGCCTCAATCAGCCCCAGCATTTT
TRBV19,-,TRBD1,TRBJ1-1,CASRVTGTNTEAFF,TGTGCCAGTAGGGTGACAGGGACGAACACTGAAGCTTTCTTT
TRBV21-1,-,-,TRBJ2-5,CASSKAAPTSGSPGETQYF,TGTGCCAGCAGCAAAGCGGCCCCGACTAGCGGGAGCCCAGGGGAGACCCAGTACTTC
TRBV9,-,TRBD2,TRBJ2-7,CASSQSGGLTYEQYF,TGTGCCAGCAGCCAGAGCGGGGGGCTTACCTACGAGCAGTACTTC
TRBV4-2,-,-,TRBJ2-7,CASSQERGFEQYF,TGTGCCAGCAGCCAAGAAAGGGGTTTCGAGCAGTACTTC
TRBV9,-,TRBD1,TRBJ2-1,CASSVGGTGNNEQFF,TGTGCCAGCAGCGTAGGGGGGACAGGGAACAATGAGCAGTTCTTC
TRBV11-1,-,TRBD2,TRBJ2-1,CASSLLAGGPSGEQFF,TGTGCCAGCAGCTTATTAGCGGGAGGGCCCAGCGGTGAGCAGTTCTTC
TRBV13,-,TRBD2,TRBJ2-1,CASSPGTRGVDEQFF,TGTGCCAGCAGCCCTGGGACTAGAGGGGTTGATGAGCAGTTCTTC
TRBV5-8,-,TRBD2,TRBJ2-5,CASSLRPSGRSGRLQETQYF,TGTGCCAGCAGCTTGAGGCCTAGCGGGAGGTCAGGTAGATTACAAGAGACCCAGTACTTC
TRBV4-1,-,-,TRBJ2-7,CASSQGHQGIGAYEQYF,TGCGCCAGCAGCCAAGGTCACCAGGGGATAGGGGCCTACGAGCAGTACTTC
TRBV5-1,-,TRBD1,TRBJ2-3,CASSYETGWTDTQYF,TGCGCCAGCAGCTACGAGACAGGGTGGACAGATACGCAGTATTTT
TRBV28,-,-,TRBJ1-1,CASRVVNTEAFF,TGTGCCAGCAGGGTAGTGAACACTGAAGCTTTCTTT